A selection of T cell receptor beta chains follows, all from one sample in a study of shared clonotypes between healthy human individuals. Assay used: immunoSEQ multiplex PCR; TCRdb lists only in-frame clones, some missing. Among approximately 980,000 clones listed, 60% to 85% were seen once. Sequences were obtained from memory CD4+ T cells sorted from blood. The source of these receptors is a man younger than 35 in good health. Both conserved end residues are part of each CDR3. The D gene is left open where the match is weak. Expanded clones get a size class; other rows say once, few or many, or leave the size out.

clone_size	d_call	j_call	v_call	cdr3_aa	cdr3_nt
.	.	TRBJ1-1	TRBV5-1	CASSSGDRVNTEAFF	TGCGCCAGCAGCTCGGGCGACAGAGTGAACACTGAAGCTTTCTTT
.	.	TRBJ2-5	TRBV7-2	CASSLRRLETQYF	TGTGCCAGCAGCTTAAGGCGGCTAGAGACCCAGTACTTC
.	.	TRBJ2-3	TRBV4-2	CASSQDQQDRQYF	TGTGCCAGCAGCCAAGATCAGCAGGATCGGCAGTATTTT
.	TRBD1	TRBJ2-1	TRBV4-3	CASSLGTEYYNEQFF	TGCGCCAGCAGCCTCGGGACAGAGTATTACAATGAGCAGTTCTTC
.	.	TRBJ2-7	TRBV5-1	CASSLVSLSYEQYF	TGCGCCAGCAGCTTGGTGAGTTTGTCCTACGAGCAGTACTTC
.	.	TRBJ1-5	TRBV6-1	CASSEFAGIQPQHF	TGTGCCAGCAGTGAATTTGCAGGGATTCAGCCCCAGCATTTT
.	.	TRBJ2-1	TRBV29-1	CSVGVTSSGEQFF	TGCAGCGTTGGTGTAACTAGCTCGGGCGAGCAGTTCTTC
.	TRBD1	TRBJ1-2	TRBV11-2	CASSFGSGTGYGYTF	TGTGCCAGCAGCTTTGGTAGTGGGACAGGCTATGGCTACACCTTC
.	TRBD1	TRBJ1-2	TRBV27	CASSRSTGYGYTF	TGTGCCAGCAGCCGCTCGACAGGGTATGGCTACACCTTC
once	.	TRBJ1-1	TRBV27	CASSLTAGGMGTEAFF	TGTGCCAGCAGTTTGACCGCCGGGGGTATGGGCACTGAAGCTTTCTTT
.	TRBD1	TRBJ1-1	TRBV5-8	CASSSQGWNTEAFF	TGTGCCAGCAGCTCACAGGGGTGGAACACTGAAGCTTTCTTT
.	.	TRBJ1-2	TRBV6-5	CASSYSDSNYGYTF	TGTGCCAGCAGTTACTCAGACAGTAACTATGGCTACACCTTC
few	.	TRBJ1-2	TRBV28	CASRQTNYGYTF	TGTGCCAGCAGGCAGACTAACTATGGCTACACCTTC
.	.	TRBJ2-7	TRBV4-1	CASSQVPHRGEQYF	TGCGCCAGCAGCCAAGTGCCCCACCGAGGGGAGCAGTACTTC
.	.	TRBJ2-1	TRBV18	CASSPPVARGLKNEQFF	TGTGCCAGCTCACCACCGGTAGCGCGGGGCTTAAAAAATGAGCAGTTCTTC
.	.	TRBJ1-1	TRBV7-6	CASSSLGNTEAFF	TGTGCCAGCAGCTCTCTCGGGAACACTGAAGCTTTCTTT
.	.	TRBJ1-1	TRBV10-3	CAIGRSSMNTEAFF	TGTGCCATCGGTCGCTCCTCTATGAACACTGAAGCTTTCTTT
.	TRBD1	TRBJ2-7	TRBV30	CAWKPRGDRGYEQYF	TGTGCCTGGAAGCCTAGGGGGGACAGGGGGTACGAGCAGTACTTC
few	.	TRBJ1-2	TRBV19	CASSIVSRINYGYTF	TGTGCCAGTAGTATCGTATCCAGGATCAACTATGGCTACACCTTC
once	TRBD1	TRBJ2-1	TRBV10-3	CAISDWDRRYNEQFF	TGTGCCATCAGTGATTGGGACAGGAGATACAATGAGCAGTTCTTC
.	TRBD1	TRBJ1-5	TRBV28	CASRMTGGDWGNQPQHF	TGTGCCAGCAGGATGACAGGGGGCGATTGGGGCAATCAGCCCCAGCATTTT
few	.	TRBJ2-2	TRBV7-2	CASSLPVNTGELFF	TGTGCCAGCAGCTTACCAGTGAACACCGGGGAGCTGTTTTTT
few	.	TRBJ2-3	TRBV28	CASLGGSATSTDTQYF	TGTGCCAGCCTTGGAGGGTCTGCCACTAGCACAGATACGCAGTATTTT
.	TRBD1	TRBJ1-6	TRBV7-9	CASSFGTGYNSPLHF	TGTGCCAGCAGCTTCGGGACAGGCTATAATTCACCCCTCCACTTT
once	.	TRBJ2-5	TRBV18	CASSLTSGNQETQYF	TGTGCCAGCTCCCTAACATCGGGCAACCAAGAGACCCAGTACTTC
.	.	TRBJ2-3	TRBV10-3	CAISYLRSTDTQYF	TGTGCCATCAGTTACTTGAGAAGCACAGATACGCAGTATTTT
.	.	TRBJ1-1	TRBV19	CASFPLTLQGNTEAFF	TGTGCCAGTTTTCCCCTAACCCTACAGGGGAACACTGAAGCTTTCTTT
.	TRBD2	TRBJ2-1	TRBV5-1	CASSLGLADNEQFF	TGCGCCAGCAGCCTGGGACTAGCGGACAATGAGCAGTTCTTC
.	.	TRBJ1-6	TRBV9	CASSPSPVEGSPLHF	TGTGCCAGCAGCCCCAGTCCAGTCGAGGGTTCACCCCTCCACTTT
.	.	TRBJ1-5	TRBV28	CASSRRVSNQPQHF	TGTGCCAGCAGTCGCAGGGTAAGCAATCAGCCCCAGCATTTT
many	.	TRBJ2-3	TRBV28	CASSPPAGLTDTQYF	TGTGCCAGCAGTCCTCCTGCGGGACTCACAGATACGCAGTATTTT
.	.	TRBJ1-2	TRBV10-3	CATRDRTSGYTF	TGTGCCACCCGAGACAGGACAAGCGGCTACACCTTC
.	TRBD2	TRBJ2-3	TRBV10-1	CASRKGTSGTDTQYF	TGCGCCAGCAGAAAGGGAACTAGCGGGACAGATACGCAGTATTTT
.	.	TRBJ2-7	TRBV7-2	CASSFPLGALGSYEQYF	TGTGCCAGCAGCTTCCCCCTGGGGGCGCTTGGCTCCTACGAGCAGTACTTC
once	TRBD2	TRBJ2-7	TRBV6-5	CASSYNPTSVSEQYF	TGTGCCAGCAGTTACAATCCGACTAGCGTGAGCGAGCAGTACTTC
.	.	TRBJ1-5	TRBV6-1	CASSDNSLRGNQPQHF	TGTGCCAGCAGTGACAACAGCTTACGAGGCAATCAGCCCCAGCATTTT
.	.	TRBJ1-6	TRBV11-2	CASLNQVGTLNSPLHF	TGTGCCAGCCTTAACCAGGTCGGGACACTTAATTCACCCCTCCACTTT
.	.	TRBJ1-1	TRBV7-9	CATAQGMNTEAFF	TGTGCCACCGCGCAGGGTATGAACACTGAAGCTTTCTTT
.	.	TRBJ2-2	TRBV7-8	CASSPGGVANTGELFF	TGTGCCAGCAGTCCAGGAGGGGTCGCGAACACCGGGGAGCTGTTTTTT
.	.	TRBJ1-3	TRBV18	CASSTLPGSGNTIYF	TGTGCCAGCTCCACCCTTCCAGGCTCTGGAAACACCATATATTTT
.	.	TRBJ1-2	TRBV9	CASRRGVEGYTF	TGTGCCAGCAGGCGGGGGGTCGAGGGCTACACCTTC
.	.	TRBJ1-2	TRBV4-1	CASSQFGRFPGYTF	TGCGCCAGCAGCCAATTCGGAAGGTTCCCCGGCTACACCTTC
.	TRBD2	TRBJ2-2	TRBV7-2	CASSFALAGGLTGELFF	TGTGCCAGCAGCTTTGCCCTAGCGGGAGGTTTAACCGGGGAGCTGTTTTTT
.	.	TRBJ2-3	TRBV11-3	CASSLYTSTDTQYF	TGTGCCAGCAGCTTATACACCAGCACAGATACGCAGTATTTT
once	.	TRBJ2-2	TRBV2	CASTGLKNTGELFF	TGTGCCAGCACCGGCCTGAAGAACACCGGGGAGCTGTTTTTT
.	.	TRBJ2-6	TRBV19	CASSVSPTLSGANVLTF	TGTGCCAGTAGTGTATCTCCAACCCTATCTGGGGCCAACGTCCTGACTTTC
.	TRBD1	TRBJ1-3	TRBV6-5	CASSYSGQGSGNTIYF	TGTGCCAGCAGTTACTCCGGACAGGGATCTGGAAACACCATATATTTT
.	.	TRBJ2-1	TRBV29-1	CSVEDSPFF	TGCAGCGTTGAAGATTCGCCGTTCTTC
.	TRBD1	TRBJ1-5	TRBV30	CAWSVFRGVNQPQHF	TGTGCCTGGAGTGTATTCAGGGGGGTCAATCAGCCCCAGCATTTT
few	.	TRBJ1-4	TRBV6-1	CASSGGPAANEKLFF	TGTGCCAGCAGTGGAGGGCCTGCCGCTAATGAAAAACTGTTTTTT
.	TRBD2	TRBJ2-1	TRBV2	CASRRTSGGSNEQFF	TGTGCCAGCAGGAGGACTAGCGGGGGGTCCAATGAGCAGTTCTTC
.	.	TRBJ2-7	TRBV5-4	CASRPDSVSYEQYF	TGTGCCAGCAGACCGGACAGTGTCTCCTACGAGCAGTACTTC
once	.	TRBJ2-1	TRBV2	CASSLQGLRGEQFF	TGTGCCAGCAGTCTCCAAGGGCTTCGTGGTGAGCAGTTCTTC
once	.	TRBJ1-2	TRBV19	CASSTTPPTNYGYTF	TGTGCCAGTAGTACTACCCCGCCAACTAACTATGGCTACACCTTC
.	TRBD1	TRBJ1-5	TRBV28	CASSAPDRGPYSNQPQHF	TGTGCCAGCAGTGCCCCGGACAGGGGGCCTTATAGCAATCAGCCCCAGCATTTT
.	.	TRBJ1-3	TRBV6-6	CASSYAGPLSGNTIYF	TGTGCCAGCAGTTACGCAGGACCGCTCTCTGGAAACACCATATATTTT